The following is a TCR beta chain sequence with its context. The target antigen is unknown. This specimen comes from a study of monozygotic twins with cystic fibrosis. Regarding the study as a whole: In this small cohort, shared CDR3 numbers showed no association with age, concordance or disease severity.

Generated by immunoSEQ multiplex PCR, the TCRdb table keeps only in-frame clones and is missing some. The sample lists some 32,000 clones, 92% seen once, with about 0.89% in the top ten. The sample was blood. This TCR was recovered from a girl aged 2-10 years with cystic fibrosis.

The CDR3, as DNA: TGTGCCAGCAGTTTAGTGAGACTAGGGTACGAGCAGTACTTC. This translates into CASSLVRLGYEQYF. This chain joins TRBV27 and TRBJ2-7; possible D gene TRBD2, 6 bases. From germline, CDR1 is MNHEY and CDR2 SMNVEV (reference sequence). Trimming left V 2 bases short and J 4 bases short, with 12 bases between. The CDR3 spans 14 residues.